Presented here are 6 T cell receptor beta chains from one specimen sequenced in a study of early T cells in non-severe SARS-CoV-2 infection. TCRdb re-called the 5' RACE reads with MiXCR, one entry per CDR3 protein. This sample has about 84,000 distinct CDR3 sequences, with 12% found just once. Source material: whole blood. These receptors were obtained from an adult who was a healthcare worker with PCR-confirmed SARS-CoV-2 infection or an uninfected control (not recorded which).

This clonotype was seen only a few times. The J gene is TRBJ2-7, the V gene TRBV6-5; either TRBD1 or TRBD2 may supply D (5 bases each). CDR3 length: 15 residues. V lost 5 bases and J lost 4, with 18 bases in between. From germline, CDR1 is MNHEY and CDR2 SVGAGI. The CDR3, as DNA: TGTGCCAGCAGTCACCCCTGGGGACCGAATTACGAGCAGTACTTC. Residues: CASSHPWGPNYEQYF.

This clonotype came up many times. This chain uses TRBV30 with TRBJ2-3; D unresolved. There are 12 residues in the CDR3. The ends were cut back, 2 bases at V and 1 base at J, with 4 bases in the middle. The V gene's germline CDR1 is GTSNPN and CDR2 SVGIG (reference sequence). The CDR3 bases are TGTGCCTGGAGTCCAGGCACAGATACGCAGTATTTT. Translation gives CAWSPGTDTQYF.

There are a few counts of this clonotype. At one of its ends the junction is not consistent with the germline gene, which may arise from a read error. The chain has TRBV7-7 and TRBJ2-1; TRBD1 matches at 9 bases. The CDR3 consists of 15 residues. Germline CDR1 SSHAT, CDR2 FNYEAQ (reference sequence). For the CDR3, the DNA is TGTGCTAGCAGCATTGGACAGGGGTCCTACAATGAGCAGTTCTTC. This encodes CASSIGQGSYNEQFF.

This clonotype appeared a few times. This chain uses TRBV18 with TRBJ2-7; a possible D gene is TRBD1 (5 bases). The CDR3 has 16 amino acids. Per germline, CDR1 KGHSH and CDR2 LQKENI. Trimming left V 3 bases short and J 5 bases short, with 20 bases between. The chain's CDR3 is CASSPPGRQGGHEQYF. The DNA of the CDR3 is TGTGCCAGCTCACCTCCCGGGCGGCAGGGTGGACACGAGCAGTACTTC.

The chain links TRBV5-5 to TRBJ1-6, with 9 positions matching TRBD1. Germline CDR1 and CDR2: SGHKS and YYEKEE (reference sequence). This CDR3 has 16 residues. Losses at the gene ends were 3 bases for V and 10 bases for J; bases not matched to a gene: 11. CDR3 residues: CASSSHRDRETSPLHF. CDR3 DNA sequence: TGTGCCAGCAGCTCCCACCGGGACAGGGAAACATCACCCCTCCACTTT.

The chain couples TRBV12-3 or TRBV12-4 to TRBJ1-2; TRBD1 might be the D (5 bases). V was pared by 6 bases and J by 4 bases, with 15 bases between. The CDR3 has 14 residues. This chain's CDR3 is CASSRGRGVYGYTF. The DNA for the CDR3 is TGTGCCAGCAGCCGGGGACGGGGCGTCTATGGCTACACCTTC.